The clone carrying this T cell receptor beta chain was counted ten times or more. Its antigen is currently unknown. TCRdb called the 5' RACE reads again in MiXCR, with one record for every CDR3 protein. This table has roughly 200,000 distinct CDR3 sequences, approximately 16% appearing once. The data stem from a study of T-cell memory formation after mild COVID-19. Study context: Clusters were largely donor specific. Study-wide points: CM and EM subsets held most contracting CD4+ clones; EMRA held CD8+ ones. The study found balanced CD4/CD8 in clones contracting day 15 to 85 and a CD4+ lean in later expanders.

The germline gives CDR1 KGHSH, CDR2 LQKENI. J was trimmed by 5 bases and V by 4 bases; bases with no gene match: 9. The CDR3 extends over 15 amino acids. The chain has TRBV18 and TRBJ2-7; the match to TRBD1 covers 9 bases. Sequencing input: PBMCs or a T cell subset sorted from them (not recorded which). This clonotype was obtained from an adult woman who had mild COVID-19 (a few samples of this study predate the infection). Cell type and time point are not known. The CDR3 sequence is CASSQLAQGAHEQYF. In nucleotides, the CDR3 is TGTGCCAGCTCACAACTCGCACAGGGGGCACACGAGCAGTACTTC.